The 32 T cell receptor beta chains below come from one sample, sequenced in a study of Graves' ophthalmopathy and Graves' hyperthyroidism. Amplified material comprised TCR beta CDR3 regions derived from RNA transcripts. RT-PCR with HTBI primers came first, then second-round multiplex PCR. One entry per CDR3 protein results from TCRdb running MiXCR on the multiplex PCR reads. The data hold approximately 160,000 distinct CDR3 sequences, with under 40% observed a single time. The specimen sequenced was peripheral blood. The receptors come from a middle-aged woman with Graves' ophthalmopathy.

Ten or more counts support this clonotype. This chain connects TRBV20-1 to TRBJ1-2; D remains ambiguous. The germline CDR1 and CDR2 sequences are DFQATT and SNEGSKA (reference sequence). The V end was cut by 2 bases, the J end by 4 bases, with 14 bases between. CDR3 length equals 14 residues. This chain's CDR3 is CSARRSGLSYGYTF. The DNA of the CDR3 is TGCAGTGCTAGACGCTCCGGGCTCTCCTATGGCTACACCTTC.

The chain employs TRBV11-1 and TRBJ1-3, with 7 bases lining up with TRBD1. V was pared by 3 bases and J by 5 bases, with 10 bases of the junction left unmatched. The CDR3 is made up of 16 amino acids. Germline V gene data show CDR1 as SGHAT and CDR2 as FQDESV (reference sequence). The DNA for the CDR3 is TGTGCCAGCAGCTTCACTCAGACAGGGCGTAGAAACACCATATATTTT. It codes for CASSFTQTGRRNTIYF.

The chain couples TRBV2 to TRBJ2-3; 13 bases are shared with TRBD2. The germline gives CDR1 SNHLY, CDR2 FYNNEI. CDR3 length equals 15 residues. Trimming at V came to 6 bases and at J to 5 bases, leaving 5 bases not matched to a gene. The CDR3 DNA is TGTGCCAGCAGCCCACTAGCGGGAGGGGGAGATACGCAGTATTTT. It yields the protein CASSPLAGGGDTQYF.

The chain recombines TRBV7-8 with TRBJ1-1; 7 nucleotides match TRBD1. This CDR3 contains 14 residues. Germline CDR1 SGHVS, CDR2 FQNEAQ. Trimming at V came to 2 bases and at J to 9 bases, leaving 9 bases not matched to a gene. CDR3 sequence reads: CASSLLSGTAKAFF. DNA for the CDR3: TGTGCCAGCAGCTTACTGTCCGGGACAGCGAAAGCTTTCTTT.

This clonotype has at least ten counts. One end of the junction is discordant with germline, which a read error may explain. This chain connects TRBV19 to TRBJ2-7; TRBD1 or TRBD2 may be the D gene (5 bases each). CDR1 and CDR2 (germline): LNHDA, SQIVND (reference sequence). This CDR3 is 16 amino acids long. CDR3 bases: TGTGCCAGTAGCCACCCTGGGTCCGGGACGATTTACGAGAAGTACTTC. It translates to CASSHPGSGTIYEKYF.

V is TRBV28 and J is TRBJ2-5, with D perhaps TRBD1 (6 bases). V was cut by 5 bases and J by 6 bases, with 13 bases left in between. The CDR3 loop spans 13 amino acids. The germline gives CDR1 MDHEN, CDR2 SYDVKM. This CDR3 is CASSQTQGQTQYF. As DNA, the CDR3 is TGTGCCAGCAGTCAGACACAGGGCCAGACCCAGTACTTC.

The table lists this clonotype with many counts. The chain has TRBV30 and TRBJ2-7, with 8 bases identical to TRBD1. The CDR3 sequence is 14 residues long. Germline lookup yields CDR1 GTSNPN and CDR2 SVGIG (reference sequence). With V trimmed by 2 bases and J by 0 bases, 3 bases remained unmatched. The chain's CDR3 is CAWSTGTGSYEQYF. The CDR3 nucleotides are TGTGCCTGGAGTACCGGGACAGGCTCCTACGAGCAGTACTTC.

The DNA for the CDR3 is TGCAGTGCAACGATCCCCGGGGCTAACTATGGCTACACCTTC. Translation: CSATIPGANYGYTF. The rearrangement joins TRBV20-1 to TRBJ1-2; D gene ambiguous. Trimming stripped 6 bases from V and 0 bases from J, with 14 bases between. CDR1 and CDR2 from the germline V gene are DFQATT and SNEGSKA (reference sequence). The CDR3 is made up of 14 amino acids.

This clonotype occurred once. V and J are TRBV11-1 and TRBJ1-3; the D gene is possibly TRBD1 (5 bases). The CDR3 has 16 residues. Germline-derived CDR1 and CDR2 are SGHAT and FQDESV (reference sequence). V was shortened by 0 bases and J by 3 bases, with 12 bases between the two germline ends. CDR3 sequence reads: CASSLAPGPSGNTIYF. CDR3 DNA: TGTGCCAGCAGCTTAGCGCCGGGACCGAGTGGAAACACCATATATTTT.

The table lists this clonotype with many counts. The chain uses TRBV11-2 and TRBJ2-5, with 7 bases that match TRBD1. The CDR3 is 14 residues long. Germline values: CDR1 SGHAT, CDR2 FQNNGV. V lost 5 bases to trimming and J lost 5 bases; unmatched junction nucleotides: 8. The CDR3 bases are TGTGCCAGCAGCCCGAGGGACAGCTCCGAGACCCAGTACTTC. Translating it yields CASSPRDSSETQYF.

In DNA, the CDR3 is TGTGCCAGCAGCGGTGGTGGGGTAAACAATCAGCCCCAGCATTTT. Protein product: CASSGGGVNNQPQHF. This chain connects TRBV25-1 to TRBJ1-5; D is uncertain. Germline loops: CDR1 MGHDK, CDR2 SYGVNS. Deletions cut 6 bases from V and 3 bases from J, with 15 bases between. The CDR3 length is 15 residues. Together with reference TRBV25-1 and TRBJ1-5, the CDR3 gives the full variable domain: EADIYQTPRYLVIGTGKKITLECSQTMGHDKMYWYQQDPGMELHLIHYSYGVNSTEKGDLSSESTVSRIRTEHFPLTLESARPSHTSQYLCASSGGGVNNQPQHFGDGTRLSIL.

This clonotype was seen at least ten times. The chain carries TRBV28 and TRBJ2-7, with D perhaps matching TRBD1 (7 bases). Trimming took 6 bases from V and 7 from J, leaving 13 bases between them. The CDR3 is made up of 12 amino acids. In germline, CDR1 is MDHEN, CDR2 SYDVKM. CDR3 loop: CASSDRDSEQYF. The CDR3 bases are TGTGCCAGCAGCGACAGGGACTCGGAGCAGTACTTC.

This clonotype was picked up one time. The chain links TRBV27 to TRBJ2-7; D might be TRBD1 or TRBD2, each matching 5 bases. V shed 5 bases and J shed 7 bases, with 15 bases lying between them. Germline CDR1 is MNHEY and CDR2 is SMNVEV (reference sequence). The CDR3 has 13 residues. CDR3 sequence reads: CASSQGPEGEQYF. The DNA of the CDR3 is TGTGCCAGCAGTCAGGGACCTGAGGGAGAGCAGTACTTC.

In its sample, this clonotype was seen once. The chain links TRBV12-3 or TRBV12-4 to TRBJ2-2; D ambiguous. This CDR3 spans 13 amino acids. Trimming left V 6 bases short and J 6 bases short, with 11 bases between. Written as DNA, the CDR3 is TGTGCCAGCAGCCCCTTGCGGTCCGGGGAGCTGTTTTTT. It yields the protein CASSPLRSGELFF.

The chain employs TRBV19 and TRBJ2-7; D might be TRBD2 (5 bases). V was clipped by 4 bases and J by 2 bases, with 21 bases between them. The CDR3 has 17 residues. Per germline, CDR1 LNHDA and CDR2 SQIVND (reference sequence). CDR3 region: CASSNSLGGRVTYEQYF. In DNA form, the CDR3 reads TGTGCCAGTAGTAATTCTCTTGGAGGTCGCGTAACCTACGAGCAGTACTTC.

This clonotype has a single count. Mismatch with germline at one junction end may stem from a read error. CDR3 sequence (DNA): TGCGCCGGCAGCTTTAACCCGACAGGGCGGGAAGAGACCCAGTACTTC. It translates to CAGSFNPTGREETQYF. The rearrangement uses TRBV5-1 and TRBJ2-5; the match to TRBD1 covers 7 bases. The CDR3 is made up of 16 amino acids. CDR1 and CDR2 from the germline V gene are SGHRS and YFSETQ.

This clonotype was recorded many times. V usage is TRBV10-3 and J usage is TRBJ2-7; D perhaps matches TRBD2 (5 bases). Trimming cost V 4 bases and J 4 bases, with 11 bases left between them. In germline, CDR1 is ENHRY, CDR2 SYGVKD. The CDR3 length is 13 residues. CDR3 coding DNA: TGTGCCATCAGTGGGTCCGGGATATACGAGCAGTACTTC. Its protein is CAISGSGIYEQYF.

The chain recombines TRBV29-1 with TRBJ2-7, with TRBD2 identical over 13 bases. This CDR3 contains 15 residues. After removal of 5 bases from V and 5 bases from J, the junction contained 9 bases not matched to a gene. CDR1 and CDR2 from the germline V gene are SQVTM and ANQGSEA. The CDR3 here is CSVLRLAGGIDEQYF. In DNA, the CDR3 is TGCAGCGTTCTGAGACTAGCGGGAGGTATAGACGAGCAGTACTTC.

This clonotype was observed at least ten times. CDR3 DNA: TGCAGTGCAAGGACAACCAGCTCCTACGAGCAGTACTTC. It specifies CSARTTSSYEQYF. V gene TRBV20-1 combines with J gene TRBJ2-7; D might be TRBD1 (5 bases). The CDR3 totals 13 residues. Germline lookup yields CDR1 DFQATT and CDR2 SNEGSKA (reference sequence). Trimming removed 6 bases from V and 0 bases from J, with 12 bases in between.

This clonotype was observed many times. This chain uses TRBV12-3 or TRBV12-4 with TRBJ1-2; D possibly corresponds to TRBD1 (6 bases). Trimming took 6 bases from V and 2 from J, leaving 22 bases between them. This CDR3 region has 17 residues. The CDR3 spells CASRIYKGVLGNYGYTF. The CDR3 region has the DNA TGTGCCAGCAGGATATACAAGGGGGTCCTGGGGAACTATGGCTACACCTTC.

This clonotype was seen many times. V usage is TRBV20-1 and J usage is TRBJ1-1; TRBD1 aligns across 7 bases. The V and J ends lost 2 bases and 4 bases, in that order; junction bases with no gene match: 10. Germline CDR1 reads DFQATT; CDR2 reads SNEGSKA (reference sequence). The CDR3 spans 15 residues. The CDR3 DNA sequence: TGCAGTGCTAGACCTTCCACAGGGGTCCTCACTGAAGCTTTCTTT. It codes for CSARPSTGVLTEAFF.

The rearrangement links TRBV15 to TRBJ2-7, with no clear D. The CDR3 has 15 amino acids. Germline values: CDR1 LNHNV, CDR2 YYDKDF (reference sequence). V lost 0 bases to trimming and J lost 3 bases, with 12 bases between them. As DNA, the CDR3 is TGTGCCACCAGCAGAGATCCCCCCCCCGGCTACGAGCAGTACTTC. Residues: CATSRDPPPGYEQYF.

The chain links TRBV6-1 to TRBJ1-2; D may be TRBD1 (6 bases). The CDR3 consists of 14 residues. The V and J ends lost 6 bases and 6 bases respectively, with 17 bases between them. Germline V gene lookup returns CDR1 MNHNS and CDR2 SASEGT. CDR3 in DNA: TGTGCCAGCAGAGAGACAGGTACACCAAATGGCTACACCTTC. Translation gives CASRETGTPNGYTF.

The table lists this clonotype with many counts. The V call is TRBV19, the J call TRBJ2-7; weak D call: TRBD1 (5 bases). V was cut by 5 bases and J by 5 bases, with 13 bases left in between. The germline gives CDR1 LNHDA, CDR2 SQIVND (reference sequence). The CDR3 is made up of 13 amino acids. The CDR3 reads CASSSYRSHEQYF. CDR3 nucleotides: TGTGCCAGTAGTTCCTACAGGTCCCACGAGCAGTACTTC. The entire variable domain, with the rest obtained from reference TRBV19 and TRBJ2-7, is as follows: DGGITQSPKYLFRKEGQNVTLSCEQNLNHDAMYWYRQDPGQGLRLIYYSQIVNDFQKGDIAEGYSVSREKKESFPLTVTSAQKNPTAFYLCASSSYRSHEQYFGPGTRLTVT.

This clonotype was found many times. V usage is TRBV7-3 and J usage is TRBJ1-1, with D possibly TRBD1 on 5 matching bases. The V end was cut by 5 bases, the J end by 3 bases, with 10 bases between. The CDR3 consists of 13 residues. CDR1 and CDR2 (germline): SGHTA, FQGTGA. This CDR3 reads CASSVTVHTEAFF. The CDR3 coding sequence is TGTGCCAGCAGCGTGACAGTACACACTGAAGCTTTCTTT.

The chain has TRBV6-2 or TRBV6-3 and TRBJ2-2; 10 bases match TRBD2. Looked up from germline, CDR1 is MNHEY and CDR2 is SVGEGT. Trimming removed 7 bases from V and 1 base from J; junction bases left unmatched: 0. CDR3 length equals 14 residues. In nucleotides, the CDR3 is TGTGCCAGCAAGCGGGGGGGGAACACCGGGGAGCTGTTTTTT. This gives the protein CASKRGGNTGELFF.

The J gene is TRBJ1-5, the V gene TRBV6-2 or TRBV6-3, with D possibly being TRBD1 (6 bases). V lost 3 bases and J 7 bases, leaving 13 bases between the germline ends. The length of the CDR3 is 14 residues. Per germline, CDR1 MNHEY and CDR2 SVGEGT. The CDR3 DNA reads TGTGCCAGCAGTTATTCGGTCCAGGGGCAGCCCCAGCATTTT. This codes for CASSYSVQGQPQHF.

This clonotype was observed at least ten times. The chain carries TRBV7-9 and TRBJ1-2; 7 bases align to TRBD1. This CDR3 has 14 residues. V lost 6 bases and J lost 8; bases outside the gene matches: 12. The germline gives CDR1 SEHNR, CDR2 FQNEAQ (reference sequence). CDR3 sequence: CASRSSDRVRGYTF. The CDR3 DNA sequence: TGTGCCAGCAGATCCTCCGACAGGGTGAGAGGCTACACCTTC.

The V and J genes are TRBV14 and TRBJ1-1, with D unclear. Germline CDR1 reads SGHDN; CDR2 reads FVKESK. There are 15 residues in the CDR3. The V gene lost 4 bases and the J gene lost 1 base, with 13 bases spanning the gap. Written as DNA, the CDR3 is TGTGCCAGCAGCCGGCTAGTCTCTAAGAACACTGAAGCTTTCTTT. It translates to CASSRLVSKNTEAFF.

The V call is TRBV7-9, the J call TRBJ2-7; D not resolved. The germline CDR1 and CDR2 sequences are SEHNR and FQNEAQ (reference sequence). Trimming stripped 5 bases from V and 5 bases from J, with 16 bases between. This CDR3 is built from 14 residues. CDR3 sequence reads: CASSPKAGNDEQYF. CDR3 sequence (DNA): TGTGCCAGCAGCCCCAAGGCTGGGAACGACGAGCAGTACTTC.

This clonotype was picked up many times. The chain couples TRBV7-9 to TRBJ2-5, with 8 bases aligning to TRBD1. The CDR3 loop spans 15 amino acids. The V and J ends lost 0 bases and 5 bases, in that order; junction bases with no gene match: 5. CDR1 is SEHNR, CDR2 FQNEAQ, per germline (reference sequence). In nucleotides, the CDR3 is TGTGCCAGCAGCTTAGCCGCAGGGGGCATTGAGACCCAGTACTTC. Protein: CASSLAAGGIETQYF.

The count of this clonotype is one. The chain uses TRBV10-1 and TRBJ1-6; D not certain. The CDR3 loop spans 16 amino acids. Trimming stripped 7 bases from V and 4 bases from J, with 17 bases between. The V gene's germline CDR1 is WNHNN and CDR2 SYGVQD (reference sequence). This CDR3 reads CASNWSPGIYNSPLHF. The CDR3 DNA reads TGCGCCAGCAATTGGTCCCCCGGAATTTATAATTCACCCCTCCACTTT.